Below are 17 T cell receptor beta chains sequenced from a single sample in a study of blood T cell repertoires in COVID-19 (dated by TCRdb to the early 2020s). Receptor amplification or capture employed the immunoSEQ multiplex PCR assay. Here the immuneACCESS table is served through TCRdb, limited to in-frame sequences with V and J called. Missing clones are a known gap in these copies; in checked studies unresolved V genes cover under half, and the rest lacks a known reason. The sample includes about 250,000 clones, with roughly 80% observed a single time. The top ten clones comprise 4% to 5.5% of the sample. The specimen sequenced was peripheral blood. These receptors were obtained from a man in his fifties with active or convalescent COVID-19.

V is TRBV7-2 and J is TRBJ2-7; 9 positions match TRBD1. This CDR3 contains 15 residues. In germline, CDR1 is SGHTA, CDR2 FQGNSA. The junction had 7 bases not matched to a gene; V was cut back by 1 base and J by 6 bases. CDR3 DNA sequence: TGTGCCAGCAGCTTAGTTGGGACAGGGTCCGTCGAGCAGTACTTC. Amino acids: CASSLVGTGSVEQYF.

The chain combines TRBV9 with TRBJ2-1, with a tentative D call TRBD2 (6 bases). Germline V gene lookup returns CDR1 SGDLS and CDR2 YYNGEE. Trimming pared 4 bases from V and 5 bases from J, leaving 16 bases between. The CDR3 sequence is 15 residues long. CDR3 DNA sequence: TGTGCCAGCAGCCCCCTCCCGGGAGTAAACAATGAGCAGTTCTTC. It is translated as CASSPLPGVNNEQFF.

The V gene is TRBV5-1, the J gene TRBJ2-2; TRBD1 aligns across 7 bases. The CDR3 consists of 15 residues. Germline values: CDR1 SGHRS, CDR2 YFSETQ. The J segment lost 0 bases and the V segment lost 5 bases, leaving 4 bases of the junction unmatched. CDR3 DNA sequence: TGCGCCAGCAGGGACAGGTTAGCGAACACCGGGGAGCTGTTTTTT. As protein: CASRDRLANTGELFF.

The chain uses TRBV6-5 and TRBJ2-7; D is undetermined. This CDR3 spans 12 amino acids. Germline CDR1 is MNHEY and CDR2 is SVGAGI. V gave up 8 bases and J gave up 1 base, with 9 bases separating them. CDR3 sequence reads: CASSDISYEQYF. The DNA of the CDR3 is TGTGCCAGCTCAGACATATCCTACGAGCAGTACTTC.

The rearrangement links TRBV10-3 to TRBJ2-2, with TRBD1 matching 9 bases. Germline V gene lookup returns CDR1 ENHRY and CDR2 SYGVKD. V was pared by 10 bases and J by 5 bases, with 11 bases of the junction left unmatched. The CDR3 runs 15 residues. For the CDR3, the DNA is TGTGCCACTCGCCAGGGACAGGGTGGGACCGGGGAGCTGTTTTTT. Translating it yields CATRQGQGGTGELFF.

V gene TRBV28 combines with J gene TRBJ2-7, with D perhaps matching TRBD2 (6 bases). CDR1 MDHEN and CDR2 SYDVKM come from the germline V gene. With 4 bases removed from V and 5 bases from J, the gap between germline ends came to 9 bases. The CDR3 has 12 residues. CDR3 amino acids: CASSSPGDEQYF. The CDR3 DNA follows: TGTGCCAGCAGTTCTCCGGGGGACGAGCAGTACTTC.

The genes are TRBV19 and TRBJ2-6, with D possibly TRBD1 on 6 matching bases. Germline V gives CDR1 LNHDA, CDR2 SQIVND (reference sequence). V lost 6 bases to trimming and J lost 1 base, with 10 bases between them. This CDR3 is built from 15 residues. The CDR3 is CASSSDRSGANVLTF. CDR3 DNA: TGTGCCAGTAGCTCTGACAGGTCTGGGGCCAACGTCCTGACTTTC.

The V gene is TRBV10-1, the J gene TRBJ1-6; weak D call: TRBD1 (6 bases). CDR3 size: 14 residues. The ends were cut back, 6 bases at V and 10 bases at J, with 16 bases in the middle. Germline V gene lookup returns CDR1 WNHNN and CDR2 SYGVQD (reference sequence). DNA of the CDR3: TGCGCCAGCAGGAGACAGGATTTTGTGTCACCCCTCCACTTT. Translation: CASRRQDFVSPLHF.

The chain employs TRBV9 and TRBJ2-1; 7 nucleotides match TRBD2. This CDR3 is built from 15 residues. With V trimmed by 4 bases and J by 5 bases, 9 bases remained unmatched. Germline CDR1 reads SGDLS; CDR2 reads YYNGEE. The CDR3 spells CASSLLGGFNNEQFF. The DNA for the CDR3 is TGTGCCAGCAGCCTCCTGGGGGGGTTCAACAATGAGCAGTTCTTC.

The chain has TRBV3-1 (or the pseudogene TRBV3-2) and TRBJ2-3; 10 bases agree with TRBD2. The germline V gene has CDR1 LGHDT and CDR2 YNNKEL (reference sequence). With 2 bases clipped from V and 1 base from J, the junction kept 6 bases outside the gene matches. CDR3 length: 17 amino acids. The DNA for the CDR3 is TGTGCCAGCAGCCAACCCGGACTAGCGGCCCGCACAGATACGCAGTATTTT. It is translated as CASSQPGLAARTDTQYF.

This clone was found a few times. The CDR3 DNA sequence: TGTGCCAGCAGTGAGACACAGCCCCAGCATTTT. Encoded protein: CASSETQPQHF. This rearrangement joins TRBV6-1 to TRBJ1-5; D remains ambiguous. The CDR3 length is 11 residues. Germline assignment: CDR1 MNHNS and CDR2 SASEGT. Between the trimmed V and J ends, which lost 3 bases and 7 bases, there was a span of 4 bases.

In its sample, this clone was seen a few times. V is TRBV7-2 and J is TRBJ1-4; 8 bases line up with TRBD1. CDR1 and CDR2 (germline): SGHTA, FQGNSA. The CDR3 is 14 residues long. After removal of 5 bases from V and 8 bases from J, the junction contained 7 bases not matched to a gene. The CDR3 coding sequence is TGTGCCAGCAGCACCGGACAGGGTTCGGAAAAACTGTTTTTT. This sequence encodes CASSTGQGSEKLFF.

The chain uses TRBV3-1 (or the pseudogene TRBV3-2) and TRBJ2-1; TRBD2 matches at 7 bases. V was clipped by 1 base and J by 7 bases; unmatched bases: 7. This CDR3 contains 15 residues. Germline values: CDR1 LGHDT, CDR2 YNNKEL (reference sequence). The CDR3 DNA is TGTGCCAGCAGCCAAGGAACCGGGACTAAGAATGAGCAGTTCTTC. Its translation: CASSQGTGTKNEQFF.

The chain links TRBV5-1 to TRBJ2-5; TRBD1 aligns across 8 bases. Per germline, CDR1 SGHRS and CDR2 YFSETQ. V lost 6 bases to trimming and J lost 5 bases; unmatched junction nucleotides: 6. The CDR3 totals 13 residues. CDR3 sequence: CASTFQGAETQYF. The CDR3 DNA is TGCGCCAGCACCTTTCAGGGGGCGGAGACCCAGTACTTC. The whole variable domain, remainder taken from reference TRBV5-1 and TRBJ2-5, is KAGVTQTPRYLIKTRGQQVTLSCSPISGHRSVSWYQQTPGQGLQFLFEYFSETQRNKGNFPGRFSGRQFSNSRSEMNVSTLELGDSALYLCASTFQGAETQYFGPGTRLLVL.

The V and J genes are TRBV7-7 and TRBJ2-2; possible D gene TRBD2, 7 bases. Germline V CDR1 and CDR2: SSHAT, FNYEAQ (reference sequence). CDR3 length: 18 residues. Trimming left V 1 base short and J 0 bases short, with 15 bases between. CDR3 loop: CASSLDGGLAPNTGELFF. DNA of the CDR3: TGTGCCAGCAGCTTAGACGGGGGGCTAGCGCCGAACACCGGGGAGCTGTTTTTT.

The rearrangement links TRBV4-2 to TRBJ1-3; D gene ambiguous. There are 14 residues in the CDR3. Germline assignment: CDR1 LGHNA and CDR2 YNFKEQ. Trimming shortened V by 0 bases and J by 7 bases, and 10 bases separated the two germline ends. CDR3: CASSQDGRINTIYF. CDR3 in DNA: TGTGCCAGCAGCCAAGATGGCCGTATTAACACCATATATTTT.

This rearrangement joins TRBV21-1 to TRBJ1-5; the tabulated D call, TRBD1, remains unverified against the DNA. TRBV21-1 is listed as a pseudogene. The CDR3 runs to 13 residues. For the CDR3, the DNA is TGTGCCAGCAGCAACAGGGGCGATCAGCCCCAGCATTTT. Protein: CASSNRGDQPQHF.